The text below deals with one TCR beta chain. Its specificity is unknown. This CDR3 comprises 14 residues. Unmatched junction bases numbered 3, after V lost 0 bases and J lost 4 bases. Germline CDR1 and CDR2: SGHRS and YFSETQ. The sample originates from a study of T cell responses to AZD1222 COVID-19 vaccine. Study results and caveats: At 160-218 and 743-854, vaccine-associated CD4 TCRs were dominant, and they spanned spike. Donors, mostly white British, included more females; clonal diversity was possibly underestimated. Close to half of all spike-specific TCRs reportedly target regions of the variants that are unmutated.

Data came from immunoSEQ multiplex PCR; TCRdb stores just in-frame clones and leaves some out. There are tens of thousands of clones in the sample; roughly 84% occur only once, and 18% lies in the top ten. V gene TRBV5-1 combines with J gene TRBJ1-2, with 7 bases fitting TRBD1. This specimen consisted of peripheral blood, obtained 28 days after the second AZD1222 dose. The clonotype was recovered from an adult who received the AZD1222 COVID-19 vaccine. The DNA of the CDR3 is TGCGCCAGCAGCTTGGAGGGGGCTAGCTATGGCTACACCTTC. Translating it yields CASSLEGASYGYTF.